These T cell receptor beta chains were read from a single sample in a study of cytomegalovirus exposure and HLA in healthy donors. This table comes from immunoSEQ multiplex PCR, and its TCRdb copy is limited to in-frame clones, with some not included. The sample lists about 60,000 clones, approximately 96% occurring once. The specimen sequenced was PBMCs. The receptors were sampled from a man aged 18 to 30 in good health and CMV-seronegative. CDR3s include the opening cysteine and the closing phenylalanine or tryptophan. Fields, in order: J gene, clone size, D gene, V gene, CDR3 protein, CDR3 DNA. The D gene is left open where the match is weak. Clone size is shown for a subset of rows, as once, few, many or a class of expanded clone.

j_call: TRBJ2-5
clone_size: -
d_call: TRBD2
v_call: TRBV9
cdr3_aa: CASSVTAGGAETQYF
cdr3_nt: TGTGCCAGCAGCGTAACCGCGGGAGGGGCAGAGACCCAGTACTTC

j_call: TRBJ2-3
clone_size: -
d_call: TRBD1
v_call: TRBV9
cdr3_aa: CASSPTGTGGTDTQYF
cdr3_nt: TGTGCCAGCAGCCCCACCGGGACAGGGGGCACAGATACGCAGTATTTT

j_call: TRBJ1-3
clone_size: once
d_call: -
v_call: TRBV5-6
cdr3_aa: CASSLRGFLSGNTIYF
cdr3_nt: TGTGCCAGCAGCTTGCGAGGTTTCCTCTCTGGAAACACCATATATTTT

j_call: TRBJ1-5
clone_size: -
d_call: -
v_call: TRBV27
cdr3_aa: CASSLGGWASNQPQHF
cdr3_nt: TGTGCCAGCAGTTTAGGGGGGTGGGCCAGCAATCAGCCCCAGCATTTT

j_call: TRBJ1-5
clone_size: -
d_call: -
v_call: TRBV9
cdr3_aa: CASSVGSDNQPQHF
cdr3_nt: TGTGCCAGCAGCGTAGGGTCAGATAATCAGCCCCAGCATTTT

j_call: TRBJ2-5
clone_size: -
d_call: TRBD2
v_call: TRBV10-2
cdr3_aa: CASSEGLAGVETQYF
cdr3_nt: TGCGCCAGCAGTGAGGGACTAGCGGGAGTGGAGACCCAGTACTTC

j_call: TRBJ2-7
clone_size: -
d_call: TRBD1
v_call: TRBV16
cdr3_aa: CASSQGQLPPNEQYF
cdr3_nt: TGTGCCAGCAGCCAGGGACAGCTCCCTCCCAACGAGCAGTACTTC

j_call: TRBJ2-5
clone_size: -
d_call: TRBD1
v_call: TRBV10-3
cdr3_aa: CAISPDDTGGGGQETQYF
cdr3_nt: TGTGCCATCAGTCCGGACGATACAGGGGGCGGTGGGCAAGAGACCCAGTACTTC

j_call: TRBJ2-1
clone_size: -
d_call: TRBD1
v_call: TRBV28
cdr3_aa: CASSYLPGQGSYEQFF
cdr3_nt: TGTGCCAGCAGTTACCTACCGGGACAGGGGTCTTATGAGCAGTTCTTC

j_call: TRBJ2-1
clone_size: -
d_call: TRBD2
v_call: TRBV11-1
cdr3_aa: CASSLGLAGEQFF
cdr3_nt: TGTGCCAGCAGCTTAGGACTAGCGGGTGAGCAGTTCTTC

j_call: TRBJ1-4
clone_size: -
d_call: -
v_call: TRBV7-9
cdr3_aa: CASSFQGLYPTNEKLFF
cdr3_nt: TGTGCCAGCAGCTTTCAGGGGTTGTATCCAACTAATGAAAAACTGTTTTTT

j_call: TRBJ2-1
clone_size: -
d_call: TRBD1
v_call: TRBV4-1
cdr3_aa: CASSQPWTGSLEQFF
cdr3_nt: TGCGCCAGCAGCCAACCCTGGACAGGGTCGTTGGAGCAGTTCTTC

j_call: TRBJ2-7
clone_size: -
d_call: -
v_call: TRBV9
cdr3_aa: CASSVVAGERLYF
cdr3_nt: TGTGCCAGCAGCGTAGTGGCAGGGGAGCGTCTGTACTTC

j_call: TRBJ1-1
clone_size: -
d_call: -
v_call: TRBV4-1
cdr3_aa: CASSQKAWFMNTEAFF
cdr3_nt: TGCGCCAGCAGCCAGAAAGCGTGGTTCATGAACACTGAAGCTTTCTTT

j_call: TRBJ1-1
clone_size: -
d_call: -
v_call: TRBV18
cdr3_aa: CASSPSYSGTEAFF
cdr3_nt: TGTGCCAGCTCACCAAGCTACAGCGGCACTGAAGCTTTCTTT

j_call: TRBJ2-7
clone_size: -
d_call: TRBD2
v_call: TRBV28
cdr3_aa: CASSLQPGLAVDEQYF
cdr3_nt: TGTGCCAGCAGTTTACAACCGGGACTAGCTGTTGACGAGCAGTACTTC

j_call: TRBJ2-3
clone_size: -
d_call: TRBD2
v_call: TRBV4-1
cdr3_aa: CASSVRLAEITDTQYF
cdr3_nt: TGCGCCAGCAGCGTAAGACTAGCGGAGATCACAGATACGCAGTATTTT

j_call: TRBJ1-1
clone_size: -
d_call: -
v_call: TRBV28
cdr3_aa: CASSRTSLRTEAFF
cdr3_nt: TGTGCCAGCAGCAGGACATCTTTGCGAACTGAAGCTTTCTTT

j_call: TRBJ1-3
clone_size: once
d_call: TRBD1
v_call: TRBV30
cdr3_aa: CAWSVDRGDTIYF
cdr3_nt: TGTGCCTGGAGTGTTGACAGGGGGGACACCATATATTTT

j_call: TRBJ2-2
clone_size: -
d_call: TRBD1
v_call: TRBV30
cdr3_aa: CAWSPGTGRPPNTGELFF
cdr3_nt: TGTGCCTGGAGTCCCGGGACAGGGAGGCCCCCGAACACCGGGGAGCTGTTTTTT

j_call: TRBJ2-7
clone_size: -
d_call: -
v_call: TRBV5-4
cdr3_aa: CASSPDNSYEQYF
cdr3_nt: TGTGCCAGCAGCCCCGACAACTCCTACGAGCAGTACTTC

j_call: TRBJ2-2
clone_size: -
d_call: TRBD2
v_call: TRBV19
cdr3_aa: CASHPGWEGQGELFF
cdr3_nt: TGTGCCAGTCATCCAGGGTGGGAGGGCCAAGGGGAGCTGTTTTTT

j_call: TRBJ2-3
clone_size: few
d_call: TRBD2
v_call: TRBV15
cdr3_aa: CATSSGRRGTDTQYF
cdr3_nt: TGTGCCACCAGTAGCGGGAGAAGGGGCACAGATACGCAGTATTTT

j_call: TRBJ1-5
clone_size: -
d_call: -
v_call: TRBV9
cdr3_aa: CASSVAGESNQPQHF
cdr3_nt: TGTGCCAGCAGCGTAGCCGGGGAAAGCAATCAGCCCCAGCATTTT

j_call: TRBJ2-1
clone_size: -
d_call: -
v_call: TRBV5-1
cdr3_aa: CASSFSQISYNEQFF
cdr3_nt: TGCGCCAGCAGCTTTTCACAGATCTCCTACAATGAGCAGTTCTTC

j_call: TRBJ2-1
clone_size: -
d_call: TRBD2
v_call: TRBV28
cdr3_aa: CASSFSTSGYNEQFF
cdr3_nt: TGTGCCAGCAGTTTTTCGACTAGCGGGTACAATGAGCAGTTCTTC

j_call: TRBJ2-1
clone_size: once
d_call: -
v_call: TRBV9
cdr3_aa: CASSSGDEQFF
cdr3_nt: TGTGCCAGCAGCTCGGGGGACGAGCAGTTCTTC

j_call: TRBJ2-2
clone_size: -
d_call: -
v_call: TRBV7-9
cdr3_aa: CASSFPRANTGELFF
cdr3_nt: TGTGCCAGCAGCTTCCCCCGGGCGAACACCGGGGAGCTGTTTTTT

j_call: TRBJ2-7
clone_size: -
d_call: -
v_call: TRBV5-1
cdr3_aa: CASSLVTHEQYF
cdr3_nt: TGCGCCAGCAGCTTAGTGACTCACGAGCAGTACTTC

j_call: TRBJ2-7
clone_size: -
d_call: -
v_call: TRBV2
cdr3_aa: CASSERVGVNREQYF
cdr3_nt: TGTGCCAGCAGTGAACGTGTCGGGGTAAATCGCGAGCAGTACTTC

j_call: TRBJ2-1
clone_size: -
d_call: TRBD2
v_call: TRBV5-1
cdr3_aa: CASSGAGPAYEQFF
cdr3_nt: TGCGCCAGCAGCGGAGCGGGGCCCGCCTATGAGCAGTTCTTC

j_call: TRBJ2-1
clone_size: -
d_call: TRBD2
v_call: TRBV10-3
cdr3_aa: CAISLLKREEENEQFF
cdr3_nt: TGTGCCATCAGTCTTCTTAAGCGGGAGGAAGAGAATGAGCAGTTCTTC

j_call: TRBJ2-3
clone_size: -
d_call: TRBD2
v_call: TRBV7-9
cdr3_aa: CASSFRTSGRTSTDTQYF
cdr3_nt: TGTGCCAGCAGCTTTAGGACTAGCGGGAGGACTAGCACAGATACGCAGTATTTT

j_call: TRBJ2-7
clone_size: -
d_call: TRBD2
v_call: TRBV7-2
cdr3_aa: CASSRGTSGSYEHPF
cdr3_nt: TGTGCCAGCAGCCGAGGGACTAGCGGGAGCTACGAGCACCCCTTC

j_call: TRBJ2-1
clone_size: -
d_call: TRBD2
v_call: TRBV28
cdr3_aa: CATTWTSGGHSYNEQFF
cdr3_nt: TGTGCCACCACCTGGACTAGCGGGGGGCACTCCTACAATGAGCAGTTCTTC

j_call: TRBJ2-2
clone_size: -
d_call: -
v_call: TRBV5-1
cdr3_aa: CASRAQPGTGGELFF
cdr3_nt: TGCGCCAGCAGAGCCCAACCGGGAACGGGCGGGGAGCTGTTTTTT

j_call: TRBJ2-1
clone_size: -
d_call: -
v_call: TRBV11-1
cdr3_aa: CASSSTPLADNEQFF
cdr3_nt: TGTGCCAGCAGCTCAACACCCCTAGCAGACAATGAGCAGTTCTTC

j_call: TRBJ1-4
clone_size: -
d_call: TRBD1
v_call: TRBV25-1
cdr3_aa: CASSLSGTARNEKLFF
cdr3_nt: TGTGCCAGCAGTCTTTCCGGGACAGCCCGTAATGAAAAACTGTTTTTT

j_call: TRBJ2-7
clone_size: -
d_call: -
v_call: TRBV15
cdr3_aa: CATSLYRDIIYEQYF
cdr3_nt: TGTGCCACCAGCCTCTACCGGGACATAATCTACGAGCAGTACTTC

j_call: TRBJ2-1
clone_size: -
d_call: TRBD2
v_call: TRBV28
cdr3_aa: CASSFPTTSGRAREQFF
cdr3_nt: TGTGCCAGCAGTTTCCCCACGACTAGCGGGAGGGCCCGGGAGCAGTTCTTC

j_call: TRBJ2-1
clone_size: -
d_call: TRBD1
v_call: TRBV4-3
cdr3_aa: CASSQGQGEQFF
cdr3_nt: TGCGCCAGCAGCCAAGGACAGGGGGAGCAGTTCTTC

j_call: TRBJ2-1
clone_size: -
d_call: -
v_call: TRBV15
cdr3_aa: CATSREGEPYNEQFF
cdr3_nt: TGTGCCACCAGCAGAGAAGGGGAACCCTACAATGAGCAGTTCTTC

j_call: TRBJ2-2
clone_size: -
d_call: TRBD2
v_call: TRBV7-2
cdr3_aa: CASRRLATGELFF
cdr3_nt: TGTGCCAGCAGGAGACTAGCCACCGGGGAGCTGTTTTTT

j_call: TRBJ2-1
clone_size: -
d_call: TRBD1
v_call: TRBV9
cdr3_aa: CASSARQGDNEQFF
cdr3_nt: TGTGCCAGCAGCGCGCGACAGGGGGACAATGAGCAGTTCTTC

j_call: TRBJ2-1
clone_size: -
d_call: TRBD2
v_call: TRBV5-6
cdr3_aa: CASSKTSGAYNEQFF
cdr3_nt: TGTGCCAGCAGCAAGACTAGCGGGGCCTACAATGAGCAGTTCTTC